These 20 T cell receptor beta chains came from one sample sequenced in a study of blood T cell repertoires in COVID-19. Repertoires were generated with immunoSEQ multiplex PCR, while TCRdb's copy carries only in-frame clones and drops some. The sample shows around 60,000 clones, 72% of them seen only once. Sequencing was done on a sample of peripheral blood. These receptors were taken from a woman in her seventies with COVID-19, enrolled during active disease.

A single count supports this clone. The CDR3: CASSLNSQQANYGYTF. In DNA, the CDR3 is TGCGCCAGCAGCTTGAACAGTCAACAGGCTAACTATGGCTACACCTTC. The chain recombines TRBV5-1 with TRBJ1-2, with D possibly being TRBD1 (5 bases). V lost 1 base, J lost 0 bases, and 13 bases lay in between. The germline gives CDR1 SGHRS, CDR2 YFSETQ. The length of the CDR3 is 16 residues.

This chain joins TRBV7-3 and TRBJ1-2, with a possible D match to TRBD1 (5 bases). The germline V gene has CDR1 SGHTA and CDR2 FQGTGA. The CDR3 is 14 amino acids. Trimming removed 5 bases from V and 4 bases from J, with 14 bases in between. The CDR3 reads CASSTGPGPYGYTF. CDR3 sequence (DNA): TGTGCCAGCAGCACAGGACCGGGTCCCTATGGCTACACCTTC. Supplemented by reference TRBV7-3 and TRBJ1-2, the full variable domain reads GAGVSQTPSNKVTEKGKYVELRCDPISGHTALYWYRQSLGQGPEFLIYFQGTGAADDSGLPNDRFFAVRPEGSVSTLKIQRTERGDSAVYLCASSTGPGPYGYTFGSGTRLTVV.

The chain employs TRBV7-8 and TRBJ1-5; TRBD1 might be the D (5 bases). This CDR3 is built from 16 residues. Germline V gene lookup returns CDR1 SGHVS and CDR2 FQNEAQ. V lost 0 bases and J lost 2, with 11 bases in between. The CDR3 spells CASSLARRGGNQPQHF. In DNA form, the CDR3 reads TGTGCCAGCAGCTTAGCGAGAAGGGGTGGCAATCAGCCCCAGCATTTT.

The chain employs TRBV4-3 and TRBJ2-4, with 7 bases lining up with TRBD1. The CDR3 has 15 residues. The germline CDR1 and CDR2 sequences are LGHNA and YSLEER. After removal of 0 bases from V and 7 bases from J, the junction contained 6 bases not matched to a gene. The CDR3 spells CASSQDEGARNIQYF. In DNA, the CDR3 is TGCGCCAGCAGCCAAGACGAGGGGGCCCGGAACATTCAGTACTTC.

This chain joins TRBV27 and TRBJ2-3, with D maybe TRBD1 (5 bases). The CDR3 is 16 residues long. In germline, CDR1 is MNHEY, CDR2 SMNVEV (reference sequence). The V end lost 5 bases, the J end lost 0 bases, and 15 bases lay between the germline ends. CDR3 coding DNA: TGTGCCAGCAGTACTTATACAGGCTCTAGCACAGATACGCAGTATTTT. Its protein product is CASSTYTGSSTDTQYF.

This clone showed up just once. V usage is TRBV5-5 and J usage is TRBJ1-1; maybe TRBD1 (5 bases). Trimming removed 3 bases from V and 3 bases from J, with 15 bases in between. The CDR3 consists of 15 residues. The V gene's germline CDR1 is SGHKS and CDR2 YYEKEE (reference sequence). As DNA, the CDR3 is TGTGCCAGCAGCTCCAAGGCAGGAGGGGACACTGAAGCTTTCTTT. Translation gives CASSSKAGGDTEAFF.

The V call is TRBV24-1, the J call TRBJ2-5; tentatively, D is TRBD1 (5 bases). V was shortened by 2 bases and J by 0 bases, with 9 bases between the two germline ends. Germline-derived CDR1 and CDR2 are KGHDR and SFDVKD. The CDR3 spans 15 residues. The DNA for the CDR3 is TGTGCCACCAGTGATTCGTCAGGGCACCAAGAGACCCAGTACTTC. This sequence encodes CATSDSSGHQETQYF.

V and J are TRBV5-4 and TRBJ2-1, with 14 bases that match TRBD2. The germline V gene has CDR1 SGHNT and CDR2 YYREEE (reference sequence). The CDR3 is 16 amino acids. V lost 4 bases and J lost 5; bases outside the gene matches: 5. The CDR3: CASSDRTSGGNNEQFF. The CDR3 bases are TGTGCCAGCAGCGACCGGACTAGCGGGGGGAACAATGAGCAGTTCTTC.

The V and J genes are TRBV10-2 and TRBJ2-7; 7 positions agree with TRBD2. V dropped 8 bases and J dropped 0; count of bases not matched to a gene: 7. The CDR3 runs 14 residues. The germline gives CDR1 WSHSY, CDR2 SAAADI. The CDR3 DNA sequence: TGCGCCAGCTCTGCTAGCGGACTCTCCTACGAGCAGTACTTC. Encoded protein: CASSASGLSYEQYF.

This clone was recorded only once. The V gene is TRBV7-9, the J gene TRBJ1-4, with a possible D match to TRBD1 (6 bases). The CDR3 sequence is 16 residues long. CDR1 and CDR2 from the germline V gene are SEHNR and FQNEAQ (reference sequence). V lost 5 bases and J 5 bases, leaving 18 bases between the germline ends. The CDR3 region has the DNA TGTGCCAGCAGCAGACTCCTCGGGACAAGAAATGAAAAACTGTTTTTT. Translation: CASSRLLGTRNEKLFF.

V and J are TRBV29-1 and TRBJ2-5, with D possibly TRBD1 on 6 matching bases. CDR3 length: 11 residues. Trimming pared 7 bases from V and 3 bases from J, leaving 9 bases between. The germline V gene has CDR1 SQVTM and CDR2 ANQGSEA. CDR3 protein: CSGHREETQYF. DNA of the CDR3: TGCAGCGGACACAGGGAAGAGACCCAGTACTTC.

This sequence joins TRBV5-1 and TRBJ2-3; possible D gene TRBD2, 6 bases. Trimming pared 4 bases from V and 8 bases from J, leaving 17 bases between. Germline CDR1 is SGHRS and CDR2 is YFSETQ. The CDR3 spans 14 residues. CDR3 coding DNA: TGCGCCAGCAGCCCGGACTACAATGACGGTACGCAGTATTTT. It specifies CASSPDYNDGTQYF.

This clone has only a few counts. The chain uses TRBV5-4 and TRBJ1-1; 7 positions match TRBD1. This CDR3 is built from 14 residues. The V gene end was trimmed by 4 bases and the J gene end by 8 bases; junction bases not matched to a gene: 11. Germline assignment: CDR1 SGHNT and CDR2 YYREEE (reference sequence). The DNA of the CDR3 is TGTGCCAGCAGCCCCCAGACAGGGTCCTCCGAAGCTTTCTTT. Protein: CASSPQTGSSEAFF.

V gene TRBV7-2 combines with J gene TRBJ2-2, with D maybe TRBD1 (5 bases). The V and J ends lost 6 bases and 4 bases respectively, with 15 bases between them. The CDR3 is 15 amino acids. CDR1 SGHTA and CDR2 FQGNSA come from the germline V gene. This CDR3 reads CASRAGQAGTGELFF. The CDR3 DNA reads TGTGCCAGCAGAGCAGGGCAGGCAGGCACCGGGGAGCTGTTTTTT.

V is TRBV9 and J is TRBJ2-7, with 8 bases matching TRBD2. J lost 3 bases, V lost 4 bases, and 12 bases had no gene match. The CDR3 contains 16 residues. Germline loops: CDR1 SGDLS, CDR2 YYNGEE. CDR3 protein: CASSYQPKREYYEQYV. The CDR3 bases are TGTGCCAGCAGCTACCAGCCTAAGCGGGAGTACTACGAGCAGTACGTC.

The J gene is TRBJ1-6, the V gene TRBV19; D unclear. Germline CDR1 LNHDA, CDR2 SQIVND (reference sequence). The length of the CDR3 is 14 residues. Trimming removed 3 bases from V and 5 bases from J, with 8 bases in between. Here the CDR3 DNA reads TGTGCCAGTAGTATCATGCACAATAATTCACCCCTCCACTTT. Its translation: CASSIMHNNSPLHF.

The chain couples TRBV7-8 to TRBJ2-2; D perhaps matches TRBD1 (6 bases). Deletions cut 2 bases from V and 1 base from J, with 11 bases between. The CDR3 length is 16 residues. Germline V lookup: CDR1 SGHVS, CDR2 FQNEAQ. The CDR3 DNA is TGTGCCAGCAGCTTAAGTTCCAGGGGGAACACCGGGGAGCTGTTTTTT. Residues: CASSLSSRGNTGELFF.

The chain employs TRBV7-2 and TRBJ1-2; possibly TRBD1 for D (6 bases). CDR1 SGHTA and CDR2 FQGNSA come from the germline V gene. V lost 1 base and J 2 bases, leaving 17 bases between the germline ends. This CDR3 has 17 amino acids. CDR3 amino acids: CASSLGVIWTDNYGYTF. CDR3 sequence (DNA): TGTGCCAGCAGCTTAGGGGTGATCTGGACAGACAACTATGGCTACACCTTC.

This sequence joins TRBV29-1 and TRBJ1-1, with 9 bases lining up with TRBD1. V shed 8 bases and J 3 bases; nucleotides not matched to a gene: 10. This CDR3 contains 14 residues. Per germline, CDR1 SQVTM and CDR2 ANQGSEA. The CDR3 loop reads CSSTGGGWDTEAFF. DNA for the CDR3: TGCAGCTCAACAGGGGGCGGATGGGACACTGAAGCTTTCTTT. Looking up the rest from reference TRBV29-1 and TRBJ1-1 gives the full variable domain: SAVISQKPSRDICQRGTSLTIQCQVDSQVTMMFWYRQQPGQSLTLIATANQGSEATYESGFVIDKFPISRPNLTFSTLTVSNMSPEDSSIYLCSSTGGGWDTEAFFGQGTRLTVV.

This clone turned up a few times. V and J are TRBV21-1 and TRBJ1-2. TRBV21-1 is flagged as a pseudogene. The CDR3 has 15 residues. The CDR3 region is CASNCRDYSNYGYTF. The CDR3 region has the DNA TGTGCCAGCAATTGCAGGGACTACTCTAACTATGGCTACACCTTC.